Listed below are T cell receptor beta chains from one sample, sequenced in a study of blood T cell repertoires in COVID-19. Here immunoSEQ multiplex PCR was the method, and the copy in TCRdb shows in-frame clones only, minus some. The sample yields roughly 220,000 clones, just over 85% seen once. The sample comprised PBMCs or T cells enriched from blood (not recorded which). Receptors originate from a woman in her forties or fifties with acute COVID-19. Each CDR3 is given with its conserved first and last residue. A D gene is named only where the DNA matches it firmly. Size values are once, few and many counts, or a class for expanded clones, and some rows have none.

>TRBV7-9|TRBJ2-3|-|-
TGTGCCAGCATTCGGGACTCCTCCACAGATACGCAGTATTTT
CASIRDSSTDTQYF
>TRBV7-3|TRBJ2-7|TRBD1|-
TGTGCCAGCAGCCCGTACAGGGGCCGCGAGCAGTACTTC
CASSPYRGREQYF
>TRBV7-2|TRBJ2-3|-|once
TGTGCCAGCAGCTTAGTTAGTGCAGATACGCAGTATTTT
CASSLVSADTQYF
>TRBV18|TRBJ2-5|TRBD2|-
TGTGCCAGCTCACCACGCGGGAGGGCCGGAGAAGAGACCCAGTACTTC
CASSPRGRAGEETQYF
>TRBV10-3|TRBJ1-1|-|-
TGTGCCATCAGTGAGGGCGGTGAAGCTTTCTTT
CAISEGGEAFF
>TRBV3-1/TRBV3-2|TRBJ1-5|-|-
TGTGCCAGCAGCCGGACAGTTGGTCGGCCCCAGCATTTT
CASSRTVGRPQHF
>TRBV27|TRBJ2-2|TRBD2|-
TGTGCCAGCTTAGCGGGAGGGCGTAACACCGGGGAGCTGTTTTTT
CASLAGGRNTGELFF
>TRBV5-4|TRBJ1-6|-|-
TGTGCCAGCAGCATGGACGCCCAGTCCCTCCACTTT
CASSMDAQSLHF
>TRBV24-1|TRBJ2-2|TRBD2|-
TGTGCCACCAGTGATTCGGCGGGAGGGGACACCGGGGAGCTGTTTTTT
CATSDSAGGDTGELFF
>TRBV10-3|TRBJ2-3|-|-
TGTGCCAGCGGGGCCAGCACAGATACGCAGTATTTT
CASGASTDTQYF
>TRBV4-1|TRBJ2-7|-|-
TGCGCCAGCAGCCAAGAAGGACTCTATGGCTACGAGCAGTACTTC
CASSQEGLYGYEQYF
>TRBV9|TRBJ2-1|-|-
TGTGCCAGCAGCGTAGAGGCGGGCTTTTGGAATGAGCAGTTCTTC
CASSVEAGFWNEQFF
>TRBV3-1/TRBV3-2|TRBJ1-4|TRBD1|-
TGTGCCAGCAGCCGGAGCCGGGACAGGGGACACCTAGGTGAAAAACTGTTTTTT
CASSRSRDRGHLGEKLFF
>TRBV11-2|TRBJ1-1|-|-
TGTGCCAGCAGCTTAAATCAGGGGACTGAAGCTTTCTTT
CASSLNQGTEAFF
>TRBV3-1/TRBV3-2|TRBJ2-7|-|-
TGTGCCAGCAGCCAAGATATATACAGATACGAGCAGTACTTC
CASSQDIYRYEQYF
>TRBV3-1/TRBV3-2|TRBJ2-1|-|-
TGTGCCAGCAGCCCGATACCTAACTACAATGAGCAGTTCTTC
CASSPIPNYNEQFF
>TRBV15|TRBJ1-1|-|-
TGTGCCACCAGCAGAGGGCAGGCGACTGAAGCTTTCTTT
CATSRGQATEAFF
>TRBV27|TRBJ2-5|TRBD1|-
TGTGCCAGCAGTCCCGGGACAGGTGTTGGGGAGACCCAGTACTTC
CASSPGTGVGETQYF
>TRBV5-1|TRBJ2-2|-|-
TGCGCCAGCAGCTCAGGGCCTACCAGTAACGGGGAGCTGTTTTTT
CASSSGPTSNGELFF
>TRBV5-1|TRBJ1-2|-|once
TGCGCCAGCAGCCCCACGGGGGGGACCCCTAAGGGCTACACCTTC
CASSPTGGTPKGYTF
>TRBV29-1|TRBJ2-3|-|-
TGCAGCGTTGAAATGGGAGGCTGGGGTGATACGCAGTATTTT
CSVEMGGWGDTQYF
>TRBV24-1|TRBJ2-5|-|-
TGTGCCACCAGTGATTTGAAAGTGGCGCGGGAGACCCAGTACTTC
CATSDLKVARETQYF
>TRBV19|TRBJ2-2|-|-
TGTGCCAGTAGTATAGATCCCCGGGGGAGTGGCACCGGGGAGCTGTTTTTT
CASSIDPRGSGTGELFF
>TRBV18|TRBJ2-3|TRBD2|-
TGTGCCAGCTCACCATTCCCGGGAGGGCCAGGGCCAACAGATACGCAGTATTTT
CASSPFPGGPGPTDTQYF
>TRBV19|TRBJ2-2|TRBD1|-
TGTGCCAGTCAACGGGCCGGGACAGGGATCACCGGGGAGCTGTTTTTT
CASQRAGTGITGELFF
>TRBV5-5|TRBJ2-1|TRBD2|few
TGTGCCAGCAGCTTGGAGCCGACTAGCGGTACCTCCTACAATGAGCAGTTCTTC
CASSLEPTSGTSYNEQFF
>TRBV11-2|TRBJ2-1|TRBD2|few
TGTGCCAGCAGCTTACGGACTAGCGGGGACAATGAGCAGTTCTTC
CASSLRTSGDNEQFF
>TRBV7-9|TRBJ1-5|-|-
TGTGCCAGCAGCTTAGGATCGGGAAATCAGCCCCAGCATTTT
CASSLGSGNQPQHF
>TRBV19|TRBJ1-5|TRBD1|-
TGTGCCAGTAGTATGGACAGGGTTGGCAATCAGCCCCAGCATTTT
CASSMDRVGNQPQHF
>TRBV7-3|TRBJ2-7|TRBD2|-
TGTGCCAGCAGCCCCGATGGACTAGCGGGAGACGAGCAGTACTTC
CASSPDGLAGDEQYF
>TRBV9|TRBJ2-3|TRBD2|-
TGTGCCAGCAGCGTAGTTGCGGGGGGGAGCACAGATACGCAGTATTTT
CASSVVAGGSTDTQYF
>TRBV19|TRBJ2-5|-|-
TGTGCCAGTAGTCCCCTACACCAAGAGACCCAGTACTTC
CASSPLHQETQYF
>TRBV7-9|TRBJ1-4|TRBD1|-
TGTGCCAGCAGCTTAGTTGGACAGGGTCGTGCAACTAATGAAAAACTGTTTTTT
CASSLVGQGRATNEKLFF
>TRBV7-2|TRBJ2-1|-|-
TGTGCCAGCAGCCCCCAATCATTTAGTGAGCAGTTCTTC
CASSPQSFSEQFF
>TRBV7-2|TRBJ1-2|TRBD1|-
TGTGCCAGCAGCTTATCAACAGGGGGCGGGGGCGGCTACACCTTC
CASSLSTGGGGGYTF
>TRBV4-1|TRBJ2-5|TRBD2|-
TGCGCCAGCAGCCAGGCAACGGGAGGGCAAGAGACCCAGTACTTC
CASSQATGGQETQYF
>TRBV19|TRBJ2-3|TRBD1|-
TGTGCCACCGCGCACAGGGGTCCAAATACGCAGTATTTT
CATAHRGPNTQYF
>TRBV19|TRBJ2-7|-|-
TGTGCCAGTAGTGTCCACGGGGGAGCGGGCTTCTCCTACGAGCAGTACTTC
CASSVHGGAGFSYEQYF